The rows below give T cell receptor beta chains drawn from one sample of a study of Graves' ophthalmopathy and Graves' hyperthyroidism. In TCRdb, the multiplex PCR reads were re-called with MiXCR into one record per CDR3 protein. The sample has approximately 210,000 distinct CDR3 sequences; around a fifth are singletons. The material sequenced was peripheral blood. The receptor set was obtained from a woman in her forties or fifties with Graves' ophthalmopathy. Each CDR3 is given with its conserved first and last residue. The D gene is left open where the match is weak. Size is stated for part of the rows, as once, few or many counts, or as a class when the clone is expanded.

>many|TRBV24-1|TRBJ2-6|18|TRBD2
CATSDGLAESSGANVLTF
TGTGCCACCAGTGACGGTCTAGCGGAGAGCTCTGGGGCCAACGTCCTGACTTTC
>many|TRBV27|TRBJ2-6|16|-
CASSPQGRVGANVLTF
TGTGCCAGCAGTCCCCAGGGGAGGGTTGGGGCCAACGTCCTGACTTTC
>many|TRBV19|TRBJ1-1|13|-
CASSDPRSTEAFF
TGTGCCAGTAGTGATCCTAGAAGCACTGAAGCTTTCTTT
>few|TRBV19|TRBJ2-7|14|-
CASSHLGASPEQYF
TGTGCCAGCTCCCATTTGGGGGCTAGCCCCGAGCAGTACTTC
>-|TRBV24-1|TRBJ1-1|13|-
CATSDSGGTEAFF
TGTGCCACCAGTGATTCCGGAGGAACTGAAGCTTTCTTT
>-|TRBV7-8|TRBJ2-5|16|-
CASSTGVTMYQETQYF
TGTGCCAGCAGCACCGGGGTAACGATGTACCAAGAGACCCAGTACTTC
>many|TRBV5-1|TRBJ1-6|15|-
CASSTSGSFNSPLHF
TGCGCCAGCAGCACTTCAGGATCCTTTAATTCACCCCTCCACTTT
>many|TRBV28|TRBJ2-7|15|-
CASSKGGAESYEQYF
TGTGCCAGCAGTAAGGGGGGGGCGGAGTCCTACGAGCAGTACTTC
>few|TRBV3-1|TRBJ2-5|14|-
CASSQFNGEETQYF
TGTGCCAGCAGCCAATTTAACGGAGAAGAGACCCAGTACTTC
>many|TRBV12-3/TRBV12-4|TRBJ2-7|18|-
CASSRLSAGPDRVDEQYF
TGTGCCAGCAGCCGACTCTCGGCGGGCCCTGATAGGGTTGACGAGCAGTACTTC
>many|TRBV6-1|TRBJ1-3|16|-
CASTGPRYLSGNTIYF
TGTGCCAGCACTGGACCGCGCTACCTCTCTGGAAACACCATATATTTT
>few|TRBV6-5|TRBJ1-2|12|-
CASSSSIYGYTF
TGTGCCAGCAGTTCCAGCATCTATGGCTACACCTTC
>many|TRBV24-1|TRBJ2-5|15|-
CATSAARGPVETQYF
TGTGCCACCAGCGCCGCCCGGGGACCTGTCGAGACCCAGTACTTC
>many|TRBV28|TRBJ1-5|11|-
CASRTIPPQHF
TGTGCCAGCAGAACTATCCCGCCCCAGCATTTT
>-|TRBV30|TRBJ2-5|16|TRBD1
CAWSAGTGGGQETQYF
TGTGCCTGGAGTGCGGGGACAGGGGGAGGACAAGAGACCCAGTACTTC
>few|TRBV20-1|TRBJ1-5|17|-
CSASDSAGLIGNQPQHF
TGCAGTGCTAGCGACAGTGCCGGCCTGATTGGCAATCAGCCCCAGCATTTT
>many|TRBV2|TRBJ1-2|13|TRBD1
CASRGQGGYGYTF
TGTGCCAGCAGGGGACAGGGAGGGTATGGCTACACCTTC
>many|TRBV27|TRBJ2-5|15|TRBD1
CASSSRTGRVETQYF
TGTGCCAGCAGTTCTCGGACAGGGCGGGTGGAGACCCAGTACTTC
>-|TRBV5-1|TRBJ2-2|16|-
CASSVAGGPQTGELFF
TGCGCCAGCAGCGTAGCTGGAGGTCCCCAGACCGGGGAGCTGTTTTTT
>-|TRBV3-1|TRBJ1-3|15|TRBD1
CASSQLAGGGNTIYF
TGTGCCAGCAGCCAGTTAGCAGGGGGTGGAAACACCATATATTTT
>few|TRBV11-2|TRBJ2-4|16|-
CASSPSPGRQRNIQYF
TGTGCCAGCAGCCCCTCCCCCGGGCGGCAGAGGAACATTCAGTACTTC
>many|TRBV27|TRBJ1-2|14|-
CASSPDRANYGYTF
TGTGCCAGCAGCCCTGACAGAGCTAACTATGGCTACACCTTC
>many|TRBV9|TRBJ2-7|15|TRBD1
CASSVSGTGSYEQYF
TGTGCCAGCAGCGTTTCCGGGACAGGGAGCTACGAGCAGTACTTC
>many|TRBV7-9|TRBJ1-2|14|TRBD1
CASSSLDRGGGYTF
TGTGCCAGCAGCAGCTTGGACAGGGGGGGCGGCTACACCTTC
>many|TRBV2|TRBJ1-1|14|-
CASTPLGGVAEAFF
TGTGCCAGCACCCCCCTTGGAGGGGTCGCTGAAGCTTTCTTT
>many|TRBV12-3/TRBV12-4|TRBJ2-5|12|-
CASSLNKETQYF
TGTGCCAGCAGTTTAAACAAAGAGACCCAGTACTTC
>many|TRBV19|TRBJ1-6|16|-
CASSASGGSYNSPLHF
TGTGCCAGTAGTGCGAGTGGCGGATCCTATAATTCACCCCTCCACTTT
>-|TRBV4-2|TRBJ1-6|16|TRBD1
CASSHRQGGYNSPLHF
TGTGCCAGCAGCCACCGACAGGGAGGGTATAATTCACCCCTCCACTTT
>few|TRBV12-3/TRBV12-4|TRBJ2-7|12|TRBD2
CASSNGGGEQYF
TGTGCCAGCAGTAACGGGGGGGGGGAGCAGTACTTC
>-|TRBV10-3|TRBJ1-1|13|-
CAISDRAGTEAFF
TGTGCCATCAGTGACAGGGCGGGCACTGAAGCTTTCTTT
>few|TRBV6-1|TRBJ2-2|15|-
CASMIWGWDTGELFF
TGTGCCAGCATGATCTGGGGATGGGACACCGGGGAGCTGTTTTTT
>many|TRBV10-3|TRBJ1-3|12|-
CATGITGNTIYF
TGTGCCACCGGGATTACTGGAAACACCATATATTTT
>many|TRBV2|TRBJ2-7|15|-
CASSEGRLGAYEQYF
TGTGCCAGCAGTGAAGGGCGACTAGGGGCCTACGAGCAGTACTTC
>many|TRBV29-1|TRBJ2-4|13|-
CSVNGGAKNIQYF
TGCAGCGTTAACGGCGGAGCCAAAAACATTCAGTACTTC
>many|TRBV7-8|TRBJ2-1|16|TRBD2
CASSLDSLAGLNEQFF
TGTGCCAGCAGCTTAGACAGCCTAGCGGGACTCAATGAGCAGTTCTTC
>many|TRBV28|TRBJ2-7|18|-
CASSSRGGGRFPPYEQYF
TGTGCCAGCAGTTCTAGGGGGGGAGGGCGGTTCCCCCCCTACGAGCAGTACTTC
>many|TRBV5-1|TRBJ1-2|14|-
CASSPVSGSYGYTF
TGCGCCAGCAGCCCTGTGTCTGGGTCCTATGGCTACACCTTC
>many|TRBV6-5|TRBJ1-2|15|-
CASSYGSGASRGYTF
TGTGCCAGCAGTTATGGGTCAGGGGCGAGTCGCGGCTACACCTTC
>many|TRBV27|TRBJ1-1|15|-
CASSLAGRLGTEAFF
TGTGCCAGCAGTTTGGCAGGCAGACTGGGCACTGAAGCTTTCTTT
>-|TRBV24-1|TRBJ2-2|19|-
CATSEPSAGPMGDTGELFF
TGTGCCACCAGTGAACCGAGCGCAGGTCCTATGGGGGACACCGGGGAGCTGTTTTTT
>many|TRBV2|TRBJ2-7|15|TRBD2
CASGPLGGGSYEQYF
TGTGCCAGCGGACCGCTTGGCGGGGGCTCCTACGAGCAGTACTTC